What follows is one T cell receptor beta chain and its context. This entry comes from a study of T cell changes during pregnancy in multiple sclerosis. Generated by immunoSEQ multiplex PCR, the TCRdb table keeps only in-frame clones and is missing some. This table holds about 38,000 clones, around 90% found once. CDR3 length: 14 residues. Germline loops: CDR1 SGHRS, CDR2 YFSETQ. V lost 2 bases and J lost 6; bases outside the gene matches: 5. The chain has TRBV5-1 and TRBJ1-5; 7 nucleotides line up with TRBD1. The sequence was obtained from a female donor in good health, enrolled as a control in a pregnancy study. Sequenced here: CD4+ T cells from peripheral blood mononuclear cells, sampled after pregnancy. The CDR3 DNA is TGCGCCAGCAGCTTAGGGACAGTAGGTCAGCCCCAGCATTTT. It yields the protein CASSLGTVGQPQHF.